One sample yielded the 16 T cell receptor beta chains listed below, sequenced in a study of PD-1 blockade in mismatch repair-deficient tumors. Produced via immunoSEQ multiplex PCR; TCRdb's table is partial and in-frame only. The repertoire holds 100,000 or so clones, with about 79% as singletons. The specimen was peripheral blood, collected 36 weeks after starting pembrolizumab. The receptors were gathered from an adult with mismatch repair-deficient cancer.

The chain is built from TRBV11-3 and TRBJ2-5; the match to TRBD2 covers 12 bases. This CDR3 contains 15 residues. Germline assignment: CDR1 SGHNT and CDR2 YENEEA. V dropped 5 bases and J dropped 3; count of bases not matched to a gene: 4. The CDR3 loop is CASSPRLAGEETQYF. The DNA for the CDR3 is TGTGCCAGCAGCCCCCGACTAGCGGGAGAAGAGACCCAGTACTTC.

The rearrangement joins TRBV27 to TRBJ1-4, with a tentative D call TRBD1 (5 bases). V shed 5 bases and J shed 0 bases, with 10 bases lying between them. CDR1 MNHEY and CDR2 SMNVEV come from the germline V gene (reference sequence). This CDR3 contains 15 residues. For the CDR3, the DNA is TGTGCCAGCAGTCCGGGACGGGCAACTAATGAAAAACTGTTTTTT. Translated: CASSPGRATNEKLFF. Supplemented by reference TRBV27 and TRBJ1-4, the full variable domain reads EAQVTQNPRYLITVTGKKLTVTCSQNMNHEYMSWYRQDPGLGLRQIYYSMNVEVTDKGDVPEGYKVSRKEKRNFPLILESPSPNQTSLYFCASSPGRATNEKLFFGSGTQLSVL.

The DNA for the CDR3 is TGCAGCGTTCAGCACATTAACACTGAAGCTTTCTTT. This codes for CSVQHINTEAFF. The chain couples TRBV29-1 to TRBJ1-1; D unresolved. With 5 bases removed from V and 2 bases from J, the gap between germline ends came to 9 bases. Germline V gene sequence: CDR1 SQVTM, CDR2 ANQGSEA. The CDR3 runs 12 residues.

The chain links TRBV7-8 to TRBJ1-1; a weak D match, TRBD1 (5 bases). From germline, CDR1 is SGHVS and CDR2 FQNEAQ. Trimming removed 6 bases from V and 1 base from J, with 18 bases in between. The CDR3 is made up of 16 amino acids. CDR3 DNA sequence: TGTGCCAGCAGACGAGGTGTACAGAGGGGGAACACTGAAGCTTTCTTT. It yields the protein CASRRGVQRGNTEAFF.

The chain has TRBV10-3 and TRBJ2-7, with 7 positions matching TRBD1. Looked up from germline, CDR1 is ENHRY and CDR2 is SYGVKD. V dropped 5 bases and J dropped 6; count of bases not matched to a gene: 13. CDR3 length equals 15 residues. Here the CDR3 reads CAISISGQITAEQYF. CDR3 coding DNA: TGTGCCATCAGTATCTCGGGACAGATCACCGCCGAGCAGTACTTC.

The chain recombines TRBV5-4 with TRBJ1-5, with 9 bases lining up with TRBD1. This CDR3 has 13 amino acids. Per germline, CDR1 SGHNT and CDR2 YYREEE (reference sequence). The V segment lost 4 bases and the J segment 5 bases; nucleotides outside the gene matches: 1. DNA of the CDR3: TGTGCCAGCAGCCGGGACAGGGATCAGCCCCAGCATTTT. This codes for CASSRDRDQPQHF.

This chain uses TRBV6-5 with TRBJ1-2, with TRBD1 as a possible D gene (5 bases). The CDR3 loop spans 15 amino acids. With 5 bases removed from V and 2 bases from J, the gap between germline ends came to 15 bases. Germline lookup yields CDR1 MNHEY and CDR2 SVGAGI. The CDR3 loop is CASSLRGGENYGYTF. CDR3 DNA: TGTGCCAGCAGTCTCCGTGGGGGAGAAAACTATGGCTACACCTTC.

With respect to this clone: One end of the junction is discordant with germline, which a read error may explain. The chain recombines TRBV7-7 with TRBJ1-3, with a tentative D call TRBD1 (5 bases). Germline V gene data show CDR1 as SSHAT and CDR2 as FNYEAQ (reference sequence). CDR3 length equals 15 residues. CDR3 sequence: CASSSGTEPGNTIYF. Written as DNA, the CDR3 is TGTGCTAGCAGCTCTGGGACGGAACCTGGAAACACCATATATTTT.

The gene calls are TRBV4-1 and TRBJ1-2; 7 nucleotides align to TRBD1. The CDR3 length is 12 residues. Trimming took 1 base from V and 14 from J; bases not matched to a gene: 7. CDR1 and CDR2 (germline): MGHRA, YSYEKL. CDR3 loop: CASSQVRDSRTF. Written as DNA, the CDR3 is TGCGCCAGCAGCCAAGTACGGGACAGTCGTACCTTC.

This clone showed up just a few times. The same CDR3 arises from other DNA sequences in this sample as well. The CDR3 DNA follows: TGTGCCAGCAGCTTCGACGGCTCCTACGAGCAGTACTTC. This translates into CASSFDGSYEQYF. The chain has TRBV7-9 and TRBJ2-7; D gene unclear. The V end lost 3 bases, the J end lost 0 bases, and 6 bases lay between the germline ends. The CDR3 is 13 residues long. The germline V gene has CDR1 SEHNR and CDR2 FQNEAQ (reference sequence).

The rearrangement joins TRBV6-6 to TRBJ1-2; 8 bases are a match to TRBD1. This CDR3 has 14 amino acids. Germline V gene lookup returns CDR1 MNHNY and CDR2 SVGAGI (reference sequence). With V trimmed by 5 bases and J by 3 bases, 5 bases remained unmatched. The CDR3 reads CASSNTGGDYGYTF. The CDR3, as DNA: TGTGCCAGCAGTAACACAGGGGGGGACTATGGCTACACCTTC.

The V call is TRBV19, the J call TRBJ1-5; D is undetermined. This CDR3 comprises 14 residues. Between the trimmed V and J ends, which lost 6 bases and 0 bases, there was a span of 9 bases. Germline values: CDR1 LNHDA, CDR2 SQIVND (reference sequence). The CDR3 sequence: CASRSLSSNQPQHF. As DNA, the CDR3 is TGTGCCAGTAGGTCCCTGTCTAGCAATCAGCCCCAGCATTTT.

The V and J genes are TRBV7-8 and TRBJ2-1, with D possibly being TRBD1 or TRBD2 (5 bases each). This CDR3 spans 14 amino acids. The germline gives CDR1 SGHVS, CDR2 FQNEAQ. V was pared by 9 bases and J by 2 bases, with 14 bases between. CDR3 DNA: TGTGCCAGTGGGTGGGGACCTACCTACAATGAGCAGTTCTTC. Its protein is CASGWGPTYNEQFF.

V is TRBV27 and J is TRBJ1-5; unclear D gene. With 1 base removed from V and 11 bases from J, the gap between germline ends came to 9 bases. This CDR3 is built from 12 residues. Germline CDR1 and CDR2: MNHEY and SMNVEV (reference sequence). CDR3 DNA: TGTGCCAGCAGTTTATACCCTCCGGCCCAGCATTTT. Residues: CASSLYPPAQHF.

The chain joins TRBV5-5 to TRBJ2-7; 7 nucleotides line up with TRBD2. With V trimmed by 6 bases and J by 4 bases, 4 bases remained unmatched. There are 12 residues in the CDR3. Germline CDR1 and CDR2: SGHKS and YYEKEE (reference sequence). The CDR3 spells CASMTSRYEQYF. CDR3 DNA: TGTGCCAGCATGACTAGCAGATACGAGCAGTACTTC.

This clone was seen a handful of times. The rearrangement uses TRBV18 and TRBJ1-1; TRBD1 agrees at 8 bases. Germline V CDR1 and CDR2: KGHSH, LQKENI. V lost 6 bases, J lost 1 base, and 16 bases stayed unmatched. The CDR3 consists of 18 residues. The CDR3 protein is CASSSRTWDRRPNTEAFF. As DNA, the CDR3 is TGTGCCAGCTCCTCTCGAACATGGGACAGGAGACCGAACACTGAAGCTTTCTTT.